A single sample gave rise to the 26 T cell receptor beta chains below, sequenced in a study of T cells expressing NK-cell markers. From the 5' RACE reads, TCRdb lists one entry per CDR3 protein and no DNA. The sample table includes 150,000 or so distinct CDR3 sequences. The sequencing input was blood T cells: a sorted CD56 or NKG2C T cell subset, CD4+ or CD8+ T cells, or bulk PBMC T cells (not recorded which). Receptor source: a woman between 18 and 70 years old in good health.

The J gene is TRBJ2-1, the V gene TRBV7-6; TCRdb's D call, TRBD1, is unchecked because there is no DNA. The CDR3 extends over 15 amino acids. Looked up from germline, CDR1 is SGHVS and CDR2 is FNYEAQ. CDR3 loop: CASSLVPDRYNEQFF. The whole variable domain, remainder taken from reference TRBV7-6 and TRBJ2-1, is GAGVSQSPRYKVTKRGQDVALRCDPISGHVSLYWYRQALGQGPEFLTYFNYEAQQDKSGLPNDRFSAERPEGSISTLTIQRTEQRDSAMYRCASSLVPDRYNEQFFGPGTRLTVL.

The J gene is TRBJ2-3, the V gene TRBV7-2; TCRdb calls TRBD2, which cannot be checked without DNA. Germline CDR1 is SGHTA and CDR2 is FQGNSA. This CDR3 has 16 amino acids. CDR3 amino acids: CASTRLAGGWTDTQYF.

The chain has TRBV7-2 and TRBJ1-6; TCRdb names TRBD1, which stays unverified in the absence of DNA. Germline-derived CDR1 and CDR2 are SGHTA and FQGNSA. This CDR3 comprises 14 residues. The CDR3 region is CASSSPTGWSPLHF.

The chain couples TRBV7-2 to TRBJ2-2; the D call of TRBD1 rests on TCRdb alone, since no DNA is present to check it. The CDR3 consists of 15 residues. From germline, CDR1 is SGHTA and CDR2 FQGNSA. This CDR3 is CASSYQGRVTGELFF.

The rearrangement uses TRBV30 and TRBJ2-1; the D call from TCRdb, TRBD2, cannot be confirmed without DNA. CDR3 length: 16 amino acids. Germline CDR1 reads GTSNPN; CDR2 reads SVGIG (reference sequence). The CDR3 is CAWSGEAFPPYNEQFF.

The chain combines TRBV5-4 with TRBJ2-1; the D call of TRBD1 rests on TCRdb alone, since no DNA is present to check it. Germline-derived CDR1 and CDR2 are SGHNT and YYREEE (reference sequence). The CDR3 is 15 residues long. The CDR3 is CASSVDRSLYNEQFF.

This chain uses TRBV5-1 with TRBJ1-5; TCRdb picks TRBD1, but there is no DNA to check that call. The CDR3 covers 15 residues. Germline CDR1 reads SGHRS; CDR2 reads YFSETQ. The CDR3: CASSLGTVDSQPQHF.

The V and J genes are TRBV19 and TRBJ1-2; there is no DNA to check the TCRdb D call of TRBD1. Germline V gene data show CDR1 as LNHDA and CDR2 as SQIVND (reference sequence). The CDR3 is 14 residues long. CDR3 loop: CASSKDRGNYGYTF.

This chain joins TRBV5-1 and TRBJ2-5. CDR3 length: 13 residues. CDR1 and CDR2 from the germline V gene are SGHRS and YFSETQ. The CDR3 protein is CASSLGLTQTQYF.

The V gene is TRBV2, the J gene TRBJ2-5; TCRdb designates TRBD2, a call that cannot be tested without DNA. Germline CDR1 SNHLY, CDR2 FYNNEI. The CDR3 extends over 14 amino acids. The CDR3 loop reads CASSRTSDKETQYF.

This rearrangement joins TRBV5-1 to TRBJ2-2; TCRdb's D call of TRBD1 is untestable without DNA. The CDR3 is 16 residues long. Germline V gives CDR1 SGHRS, CDR2 YFSETQ. CDR3 region: CASSLEGTGNTGELFF.

This chain uses TRBV20-1 with TRBJ1-3; checking the TCRdb D call of TRBD1 is not possible without DNA. This CDR3 is 14 amino acids long. Germline V lookup: CDR1 DFQATT, CDR2 SNEGSKA (reference sequence). The chain's CDR3 is CSARDRRRINTIYF.

This chain uses TRBV9 with TRBJ2-5; TCRdb's D gene call, TRBD2, goes unchecked for lack of DNA. CDR1 is SGDLS and CDR2 is YYNGEE in the germline V gene. The CDR3 consists of 16 residues. The CDR3 reads CASSVGLAGGYETQYF.

The chain recombines TRBV11-3 with TRBJ2-4; no DNA is available, so the TRBD1 call from TCRdb remains unchecked. The CDR3 length is 16 residues. Germline V gene data show CDR1 as SGHNT and CDR2 as YENEEA. The CDR3 spells CASSSSTGKAKNIQYF.

The chain has TRBV7-6 and TRBJ2-7; the D call from TCRdb, TRBD2, cannot be confirmed without DNA. This CDR3 has 16 residues. Per the germline V gene, CDR1 is SGHVS and CDR2 is FNYEAQ. CDR3 sequence reads: CASSLEASGGTYEQYF.

The gene calls are TRBV6-2 or TRBV6-3 and TRBJ2-1; TCRdb returns TRBD1, unconfirmable since there is no DNA. This CDR3 spans 11 amino acids. Germline V gene sequence: CDR1 MNHEY, CDR2 SVGEGT. The chain's CDR3 is CASTYGGEQFF.

The CDR3 spells CASSSLLPRTEGNTIYF. The V gene is TRBV13, the J gene TRBJ1-3; the D call from TCRdb, TRBD1, cannot be confirmed without DNA. CDR3 length: 17 amino acids. The germline CDR1 and CDR2 sequences are PRHDT and FYEKMQ (reference sequence). Drawing the rest from reference TRBV13 and TRBJ1-3, the complete variable domain is AAGVIQSPRHLIKEKRETATLKCYPIPRHDTVYWYQQGPGQDPQFLISFYEKMQSDKGSIPDRFSAQQFSDYHSELNMSSLELGDSALYFCASSSLLPRTEGNTIYFGEGSWLTVV.

V and J are TRBV6-2 or TRBV6-3 and TRBJ2-3; no DNA is available, so the TRBD2 call from TCRdb remains unchecked. CDR3 length: 14 amino acids. Germline CDR1 reads MNHEY; CDR2 reads SVGEGT. The CDR3 spells CASSYGPSTDTQYF.

This chain links TRBV5-6 with TRBJ1-1. This CDR3 has 14 amino acids. Germline values: CDR1 SGHDT, CDR2 YYEEEE. CDR3 in amino acids: CASSFFRVGTEAFF. Based on the CDR3 plus reference TRBV5-6 and TRBJ1-1, the full variable domain is DAGVTQSPTHLIKTRGQQVTLRCSPKSGHDTVSWYQQALGQGPQFIFQYYEEEERQRGNFPDRFSGHQFPNYSSELNVNALLLGDSALYLCASSFFRVGTEAFFGQGTRLTVV.

The chain is built from TRBV5-1 and TRBJ2-2; the D call of TRBD2 rests on TCRdb alone, since no DNA is present to check it. CDR1 is SGHRS and CDR2 is YFSETQ in the germline V gene. The CDR3 extends over 14 amino acids. The CDR3 loop is CASSWTSSTGELFF. The full variable domain, completed using reference TRBV5-1 and TRBJ2-2, is KAGVTQTPRYLIKTRGQQVTLSCSPISGHRSVSWYQQTPGQGLQFLFEYFSETQRNKGNFPGRFSGRQFSNSRSEMNVSTLELGDSALYLCASSWTSSTGELFFGEGSRLTVL.

This sequence joins TRBV10-3 and TRBJ2-7; TCRdb calls TRBD1, which cannot be checked without DNA. Looked up from germline, CDR1 is ENHRY and CDR2 is SYGVKD. The CDR3 covers 16 residues. CDR3 in amino acids: CAISEGIQGGVNEQYF.

This chain connects TRBV10-3 to TRBJ2-2. Germline CDR1 is ENHRY and CDR2 is SYGVKD. There are 13 residues in the CDR3. CDR3 protein: CAISDRSPRELFF.

The rearrangement uses TRBV7-9 and TRBJ2-7; the TCRdb call, TRBD2, lacks DNA for checking. This CDR3 spans 16 amino acids. Germline V gene sequence: CDR1 SEHNR, CDR2 FQNEAQ (reference sequence). The CDR3 protein is CASSFWSSGGEYEQYF.

Here the CDR3 reads CSAPGEVGRPETQYF. The V and J genes are TRBV20-1 and TRBJ2-5; as DNA is missing, the TRBD1 call by TCRdb cannot be tested. This CDR3 comprises 15 residues. Germline V CDR1 and CDR2: DFQATT, SNEGSKA (reference sequence).

The rearrangement uses TRBV12-3 or TRBV12-4 and TRBJ1-1; the D call from TCRdb, TRBD1, cannot be confirmed without DNA. The CDR3 has 14 residues. This CDR3 reads CASSLFGGGTEAFF.

The genes are TRBV7-9 and TRBJ1-1; as DNA is missing, the TRBD1 call by TCRdb cannot be tested. Germline V gene data show CDR1 as SEHNR and CDR2 as FQNEAQ (reference sequence). The CDR3 length is 14 residues. CDR3: CASSLAEGAVEAFF.